The TCR beta chain under discussion was sequenced for a study of blood T cell repertoires in COVID-19. Study background: The United States, Italy and Spain were the sources of the acute and convalescent COVID-19 samples.

Original processing notes: Reference gene primer amplification gave estimated nucleated cell counts. Method: immunoSEQ multiplex PCR; TCRdb's copy keeps in-frame clones and lacks some. The V and J calls and clone size are taken from that table; D and trimming were inferred from the DNA. Of 430,000 or so clones listed, about 87% were seen once; the top ten hold more than 0.7%. This CDR3 spans 15 amino acids. Per the germline V gene, CDR1 is SGHNT and CDR2 is YYREEE (reference sequence). The V and J ends lost 1 base and 5 bases respectively, with 14 bases between them. Enrolment of Seattle patients took place during active infection, and they were followed longitudinally.

V gene TRBV5-4 combines with J gene TRBJ2-3; tentative D call: TRBD2 (5 bases). The TCR sequence derives from a man aged 18 to 29 with COVID-19, enrolled during active disease. The sample was peripheral blood. The CDR3 DNA reads as TGTGCCAGCAGCTTGTACCCAGATCGGGAAGATACGCAGTATTTT. Residues: CASSLYPDREDTQYF. The whole variable domain, filled in from reference TRBV5-4 and TRBJ2-3, reads ETGVTQSPTHLIKTRGQQVTLRCSSQSGHNTVSWYQQALGQGPQFIFQYYREEENGRGNFPPRFSGLQFPNYSSELNVNALELDDSALYLCASSLYPDREDTQYFGPGTRLTVL.